A single sample gave rise to the 5 T cell receptor beta chains below, sequenced in a study of beta chain features in type 1 diabetes (dated by TCRdb to the late 2010s). Points the paper makes about the study in general: Type 1 diabetes patients showed a moderate but significant shortening of TCRB CDR3 length in all four CD4+ subsets.

The protocol used for the library was the immunoSEQ multiplex PCR assay. The entire isolated RNA was reverse transcribed using the High Capacity cDNA Reverse Transcription Kit, and thus expressed TCRB transcripts were sequenced. In TCRdb, the immuneACCESS table is reduced to in-frame sequences with V and J assigned. These tables do not hold every clone; where another copy was compared, an unresolved V gene accounts for under half, and the others remain unexplained. The sample has 300,000 or so clones on record, roughly an eighth of them singletons. Of the sample, 0.015% to 0.02% falls within the top ten clones. The antigens these receptors bind are not known. Sequences were obtained from naive CD4+ T cells from blood. According to the study, the label for this sample's cell subset or site signals: true naive CD4+ T cells. The receptors shown here come from a young man with type 1 diabetes.

V is TRBV5-1 and J is TRBJ2-5; 7 nucleotides agree with TRBD1. Germline V gene sequence: CDR1 SGHRS, CDR2 YFSETQ. V was pared by 3 bases and J by 5 bases, with 13 bases of the junction left unmatched. This CDR3 is built from 16 residues. CDR3 DNA: TGCGCCAGCAGCTCAAGAACAACAGGGGCCGGGGAGACCCAGTACTTC. The encoded protein is CASSSRTTGAGETQYF.

The rearrangement joins TRBV5-1 to TRBJ1-2; no reliable D call. There are 15 residues in the CDR3. V dropped 0 bases and J dropped 3 bases, with 12 bases sitting between them. CDR1 and CDR2 (germline): SGHRS, YFSETQ. CDR3 protein: CASSLGRAQDYGYTF. The CDR3 coding sequence is TGCGCCAGCAGCTTGGGGAGGGCCCAGGACTATGGCTACACCTTC.

V is TRBV6-1 and J is TRBJ2-1; 12 nucleotides agree with TRBD2. The CDR3 runs 13 residues. Trimming cost V 7 bases and J 8 bases; bases outside gene matches: 3. The germline CDR1 and CDR2 sequences are MNHNS and SASEGT. The CDR3 region is CASTSSGRDEQFF. CDR3 bases: TGTGCCAGCACCTCTAGCGGGAGGGATGAGCAGTTCTTC.

This clone was counted only a few times. Written as DNA, the CDR3 is TGTGCCAGCAGCTTAGTTTTTCGGGAGACCCAGTACTTC. Translating gives CASSLVFRETQYF. The gene calls are TRBV7-6 and TRBJ2-5; unclear D gene. Germline CDR1 reads SGHVS; CDR2 reads FNYEAQ. Trimming took 1 base from V and 5 from J, leaving 8 bases between them. The CDR3 extends over 13 amino acids.

This clone was counted only a few times. This sequence joins TRBV18 and TRBJ2-2; no reliable D call. CDR3 length: 12 residues. Per the germline V gene, CDR1 is KGHSH and CDR2 is LQKENI. The V and J ends lost 5 bases and 3 bases respectively, with 4 bases between them. The CDR3 nucleotides read TGTGCCAGCTCATCATACACCGGGGAGCTGTTTTTT. The encoded protein is CASSSYTGELFF.